Only a few counts were recorded for the clone carrying this TCR beta chain. Its matching antigen is unknown. This record belongs to a study of CD8 T cells in ankylosing spondylitis. The study, taken as a whole, reports: Typical of ankylosing spondylitis blood, it appeared, was a TCR beta motif of under 10 highly homologous variants. A CD8+ phenotype characterized the disease-linked clones, which were relatively rare in peripheral blood. Researchers reportedly found disease-linked clones significantly enriched in matched ankylosing spondylitis synovial fluid. A subset of motif variants has previously been described in the synovial fluid and blood of reactive arthritis.

Looked up from germline, CDR1 is SEHNR and CDR2 is FQNEAQ (reference sequence). The CDR3 has 15 residues. J was trimmed by 8 bases and V by 2 bases; bases with no gene match: 3. Libraries of TCR beta came from quantitative 5'-RACE with molecular barcodes. MiXCR, applied by TCRdb to the 5' RACE reads, yields one record per CDR3 protein. The sample includes around 770,000 distinct CDR3 sequences, over 15% seen only once; the top ten take about 20%. The gene calls are TRBV7-9 and TRBJ1-6, with 10 bases that match TRBD1. The sequenced material came from blood, either unsorted or a sorted T cell fraction (not recorded which). The source of this sequence is a male donor with ankylosing spondylitis. CDR3 in DNA: TGTGCCAGCAGCTTACTGGGGACAGGGGATTCACCCCTCCACTTT. Translating gives CASSLLGTGDSPLHF.